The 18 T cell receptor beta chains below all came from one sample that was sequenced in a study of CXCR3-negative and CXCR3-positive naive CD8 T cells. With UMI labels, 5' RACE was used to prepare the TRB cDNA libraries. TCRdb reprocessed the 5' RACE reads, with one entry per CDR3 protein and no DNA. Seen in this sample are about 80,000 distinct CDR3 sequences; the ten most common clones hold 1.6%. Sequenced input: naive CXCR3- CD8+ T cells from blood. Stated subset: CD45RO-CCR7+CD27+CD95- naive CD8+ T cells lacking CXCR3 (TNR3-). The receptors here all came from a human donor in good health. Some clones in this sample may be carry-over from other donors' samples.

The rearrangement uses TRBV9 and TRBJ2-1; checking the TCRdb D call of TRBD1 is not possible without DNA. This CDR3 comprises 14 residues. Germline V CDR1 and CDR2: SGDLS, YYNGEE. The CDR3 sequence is CASSLGPPYNEQFF.

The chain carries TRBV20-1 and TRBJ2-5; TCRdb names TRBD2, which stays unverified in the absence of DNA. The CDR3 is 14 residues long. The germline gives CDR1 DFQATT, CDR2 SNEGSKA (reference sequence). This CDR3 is CSAQRENEGETQYF.

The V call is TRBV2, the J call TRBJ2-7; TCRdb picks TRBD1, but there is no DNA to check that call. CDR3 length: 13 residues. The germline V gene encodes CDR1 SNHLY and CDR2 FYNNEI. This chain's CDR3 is CASRPGQGNEQYF.

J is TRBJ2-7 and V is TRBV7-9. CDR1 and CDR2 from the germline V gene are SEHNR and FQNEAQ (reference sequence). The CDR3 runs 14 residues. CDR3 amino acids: CASSPRQPTYEQNF.

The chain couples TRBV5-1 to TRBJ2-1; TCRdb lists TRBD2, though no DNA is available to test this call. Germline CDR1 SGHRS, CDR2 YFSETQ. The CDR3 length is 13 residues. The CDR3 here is CASSSGGYNEQFF. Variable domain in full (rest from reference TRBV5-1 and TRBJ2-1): KAGVTQTPRYLIKTRGQQVTLSCSPISGHRSVSWYQQTPGQGLQFLFEYFSETQRNKGNFPGRFSGRQFSNSRSEMNVSTLELGDSALYLCASSSGGYNEQFFGPGTRLTVL.

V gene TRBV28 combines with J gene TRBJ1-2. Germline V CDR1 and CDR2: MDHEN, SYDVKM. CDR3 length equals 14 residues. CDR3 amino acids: CASSEGSSAYGYTF.

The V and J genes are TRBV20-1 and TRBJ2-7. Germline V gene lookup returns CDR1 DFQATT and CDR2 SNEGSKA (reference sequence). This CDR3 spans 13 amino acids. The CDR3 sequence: CSAMSGSSYEQYF.

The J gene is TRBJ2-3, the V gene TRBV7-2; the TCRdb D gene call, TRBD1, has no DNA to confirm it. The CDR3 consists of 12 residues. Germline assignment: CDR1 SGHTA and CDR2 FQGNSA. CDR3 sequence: CAISGVVDTQYF.

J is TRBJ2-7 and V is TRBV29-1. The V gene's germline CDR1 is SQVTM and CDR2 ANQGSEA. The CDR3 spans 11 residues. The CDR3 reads CSARKDYEQYF.

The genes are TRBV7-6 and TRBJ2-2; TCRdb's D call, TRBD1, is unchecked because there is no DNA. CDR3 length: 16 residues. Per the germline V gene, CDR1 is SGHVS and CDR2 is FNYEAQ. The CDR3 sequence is CASSPPPWGNPGELFF.

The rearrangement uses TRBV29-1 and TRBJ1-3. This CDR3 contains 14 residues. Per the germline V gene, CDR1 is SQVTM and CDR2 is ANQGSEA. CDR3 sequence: CSVEDVSPGNTIYF.

CDR3 region: CASSESGAGNYGYTF. V is TRBV10-2 and J is TRBJ1-2; TCRdb proposes TRBD1, but this gene call is untestable without DNA. The CDR3 totals 15 residues. Germline V lookup: CDR1 WSHSY, CDR2 SAAADI.

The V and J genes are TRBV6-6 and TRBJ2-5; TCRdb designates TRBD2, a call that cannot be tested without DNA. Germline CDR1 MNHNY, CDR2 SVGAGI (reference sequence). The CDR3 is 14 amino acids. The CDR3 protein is CARGGQAGAETQYF.

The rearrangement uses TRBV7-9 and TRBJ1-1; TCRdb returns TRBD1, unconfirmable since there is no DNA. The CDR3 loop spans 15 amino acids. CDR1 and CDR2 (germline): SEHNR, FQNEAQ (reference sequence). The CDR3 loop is CASSFEWDSGTEAFF.

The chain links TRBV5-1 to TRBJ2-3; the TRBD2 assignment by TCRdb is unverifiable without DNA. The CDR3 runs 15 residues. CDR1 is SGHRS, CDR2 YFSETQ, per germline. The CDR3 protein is CASSLGGLGTDTQYF.

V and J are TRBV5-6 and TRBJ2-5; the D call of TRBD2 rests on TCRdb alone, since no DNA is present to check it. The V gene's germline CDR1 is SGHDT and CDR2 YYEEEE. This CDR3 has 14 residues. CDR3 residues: CASSQSGLQETQYF. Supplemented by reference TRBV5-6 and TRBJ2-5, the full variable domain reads DAGVTQSPTHLIKTRGQQVTLRCSPKSGHDTVSWYQQALGQGPQFIFQYYEEEERQRGNFPDRFSGHQFPNYSSELNVNALLLGDSALYLCASSQSGLQETQYFGPGTRLLVL.

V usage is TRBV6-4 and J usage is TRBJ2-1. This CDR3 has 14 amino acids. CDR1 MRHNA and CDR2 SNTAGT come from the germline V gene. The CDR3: CASSDGLAVNEQFF.

The CDR3 protein is CASSLEAGGHNEQFF. J is TRBJ2-1 and V is TRBV7-9; TCRdb calls TRBD2, which cannot be checked without DNA. Germline CDR1 is SEHNR and CDR2 is FQNEAQ (reference sequence). The CDR3 totals 15 residues.